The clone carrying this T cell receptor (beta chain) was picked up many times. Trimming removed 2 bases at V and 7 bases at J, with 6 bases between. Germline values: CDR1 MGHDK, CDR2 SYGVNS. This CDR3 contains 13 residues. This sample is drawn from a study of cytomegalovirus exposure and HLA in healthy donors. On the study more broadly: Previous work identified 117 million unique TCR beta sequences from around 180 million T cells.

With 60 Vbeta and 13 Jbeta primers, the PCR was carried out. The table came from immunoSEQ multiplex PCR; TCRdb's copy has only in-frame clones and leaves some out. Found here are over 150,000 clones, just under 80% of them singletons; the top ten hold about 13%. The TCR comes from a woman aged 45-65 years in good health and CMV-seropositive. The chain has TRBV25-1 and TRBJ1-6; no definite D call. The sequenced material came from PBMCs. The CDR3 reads CASSEIHNSPLHF. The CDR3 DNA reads TGTGCCAGCAGTGAAATACACAATTCACCCCTCCACTTT.